The 27 T cell receptor beta chains below were found in one sample sequenced in a study of blood T cell repertoires in COVID-19. Measured with immunoSEQ multiplex PCR; TCRdb has only the in-frame clones, and not every one. The sample carries some 50,000 clones, 80% to 95% recorded once. The sequencing sample was made of peripheral blood. The receptors stem from a man in his 60s with COVID-19, enrolled during active disease.

V usage is TRBV29-1 and J usage is TRBJ1-1, with 8 bases identical to TRBD1. The CDR3 contains 14 residues. Germline V CDR1 and CDR2: SQVTM, ANQGSEA. V shed 3 bases and J 3 bases; nucleotides not matched to a gene: 6. CDR3 coding DNA: TGCAGCGTTGACGGACAGGGCCGGGACACTGAAGCTTTCTTT. Translating gives CSVDGQGRDTEAFF.

The genes are TRBV3-1 (or the pseudogene TRBV3-2) and TRBJ1-1; 8 bases are a match to TRBD1. V shed 4 bases, J shed 5 bases, and the junction held 12 bases outside the gene matches. Germline V gene sequence: CDR1 LGHDT, CDR2 YNNKEL (reference sequence). This CDR3 comprises 16 residues. CDR3 amino acids: CASSRALQGGMTEAFF. The CDR3 nucleotides are TGTGCCAGCAGCCGCGCGTTACAGGGGGGGATGACTGAAGCTTTCTTT.

The chain uses TRBV3-1 (or the pseudogene TRBV3-2) and TRBJ1-5; 9 bases line up with TRBD1. J lost 5 bases, V lost 5 bases, and 4 bases had no gene match. The CDR3 is 14 residues long. Germline V gene data show CDR1 as LGHDT and CDR2 as YNNKEL (reference sequence). In DNA form, the CDR3 reads TGTGCCAGCAGCAGACAGGGGGGATATCAGCCCCAGCATTTT. Translated, it gives CASSRQGGYQPQHF.

The J gene is TRBJ2-3, the V gene TRBV4-1; 12 nucleotides match TRBD2. Trimming took 1 base from V and 9 from J; bases not matched to a gene: 8. The CDR3 extends over 16 amino acids. Germline V lookup: CDR1 MGHRA, CDR2 YSYEKL. CDR3 protein: CASSQVATSGSRTQYF. The CDR3 DNA follows: TGCGCCAGCAGCCAAGTAGCGACTAGCGGGAGCAGGACGCAGTATTTT.

The chain uses TRBV28 and TRBJ2-1; maybe TRBD2 (6 bases). Trimming pared 8 bases from V and 5 bases from J, leaving 16 bases between. Germline V lookup: CDR1 MDHEN, CDR2 SYDVKM. CDR3 length: 14 residues. Here the CDR3 DNA reads TGTGCCAGCTCGCGGGGCCGTCCCGACAATGAGCAGTTCTTC. This codes for CASSRGRPDNEQFF.

V and J are TRBV6-5 and TRBJ1-2; TRBD1 aligns across 7 bases. Germline CDR1 MNHEY, CDR2 SVGAGI. The CDR3 loop spans 13 amino acids. Germline trimming cut 6 bases from V and 8 bases from J; bases unmatched to any gene: 9. The chain's CDR3 is CASSSTGSGGYTF. CDR3 sequence (DNA): TGTGCCAGCAGCTCGACAGGGTCTGGCGGCTACACCTTC.

This clone was picked up one time. The chain joins TRBV4-3 to TRBJ1-3; unclear D gene. CDR1 is LGHNA, CDR2 YSLEER, per germline. This CDR3 is 16 amino acids long. The V end was cut by 0 bases, the J end by 0 bases, with 9 bases between. DNA of the CDR3: TGCGCCAGCAGCCAAGACAGGTTAACCTCTGGAAACACCATATATTTT. The encoded protein is CASSQDRLTSGNTIYF.

A single count supports this clone. The chain is built from TRBV6-5 and TRBJ1-3; D not certain. Germline CDR1 reads MNHEY; CDR2 reads SVGAGI. V was cut by 5 bases and J by 0 bases, with 11 bases left in between. This CDR3 spans 15 amino acids. This CDR3 reads CASSPTGFSGNTIYF. In DNA form, the CDR3 reads TGTGCCAGCAGTCCGACCGGGTTCTCTGGAAACACCATATATTTT.

About this clone itself: An end of the junction differs from the germline gene, which may be a read error. The chain is built from TRBV20-1 and TRBJ1-1; D uncertain. Germline-derived CDR1 and CDR2 are DFQATT and SNEGSKA (reference sequence). This CDR3 is 9 amino acids long. CDR3 in DNA: TGCAGTGCTAGAGTCACAGATATCTTT. It yields the protein CSARVTDIF.

The chain has TRBV19 and TRBJ1-2; tentatively, D is TRBD1 (6 bases). CDR1 and CDR2 (germline): LNHDA, SQIVND (reference sequence). With 7 bases removed from V and 1 base from J, the gap between germline ends came to 16 bases. CDR3 length equals 15 residues. The DNA for the CDR3 is TGTGCCAGTAATACTCTCGGGACAATTAACTATGGCTACACCTTC. This gives the protein CASNTLGTINYGYTF.

V gene TRBV9 combines with J gene TRBJ1-4; 7 bases fit TRBD1. CDR1 is SGDLS, CDR2 YYNGEE, per germline. J gave up 3 bases and V 4 bases, and 9 bases lay outside the gene matches. The length of the CDR3 is 16 residues. The CDR3 region has the DNA TGTGCCAGCAGCTCCCGGACAGGCTTTGCTAATGAAAAACTGTTTTTT. It translates to CASSSRTGFANEKLFF.

This chain uses TRBV7-2 with TRBJ2-2; D call uncertain. CDR3 length: 13 residues. Trimming took off 1 base at V and 8 bases at J, with 8 bases between the two ends. The germline CDR1 and CDR2 sequences are SGHTA and FQGNSA. The CDR3, as DNA: TGTGCCAGCAGCTTAGGGGCAGCTGGGGAGCTGTTTTTT. Translating gives CASSLGAAGELFF.

The J gene is TRBJ2-7, the V gene TRBV4-1, with 10 bases aligning to TRBD2. The CDR3 consists of 17 residues. In germline, CDR1 is MGHRA, CDR2 YSYEKL. V was pared by 4 bases and J by 2 bases, with 11 bases of the junction left unmatched. CDR3 sequence (DNA): TGCGCCAGCAGCCGGGGGATTGGACTAGCGGATCCCTACGAGCAGTACTTC. Its protein is CASSRGIGLADPYEQYF.

This chain joins TRBV9 and TRBJ1-1, with D possibly matching TRBD1 (6 bases). The CDR3 is made up of 15 amino acids. The V gene's germline CDR1 is SGDLS and CDR2 YYNGEE. With 4 bases removed from V and 4 bases from J, the gap between germline ends came to 17 bases. The CDR3 protein is CASSPISTGSTEAFF. CDR3 nucleotide sequence: TGTGCCAGCAGCCCTATATCCACAGGGAGCACTGAAGCTTTCTTT.

The rearrangement joins TRBV6-6 to TRBJ2-5; 10 bases are a match to TRBD2. Germline V CDR1 and CDR2: MNHNY, SVGAGI (reference sequence). The CDR3 loop spans 13 amino acids. J lost 9 bases, V lost 7 bases, and 8 bases had no gene match. The CDR3 nucleotides are TGTGCCAGCAAGGCTAGCGGGAGCGGGGCCCAGTACTTC. This encodes CASKASGSGAQYF.

The chain recombines TRBV2 with TRBJ2-7, with D maybe TRBD2 (7 bases). Trimming took 1 base from V and 5 from J, leaving 12 bases between them. Germline V CDR1 and CDR2: SNHLY, FYNNEI. The CDR3 has 14 amino acids. The CDR3 nucleotides read TGTGCCAGCAGTGAAGTTAGGGGGGGCAACGAGCAGTACTTC. Translated, it gives CASSEVRGGNEQYF.

V gene TRBV6-5 combines with J gene TRBJ2-5; 7 positions match TRBD1. Per germline, CDR1 MNHEY and CDR2 SVGAGI. CDR3 length: 15 residues. V lost 4 bases and J lost 5; bases outside the gene matches: 10. The CDR3 coding sequence is TGTGCCAGCAGTTCCCCGACAGGGAGAGGGGAGACCCAGTACTTC. This codes for CASSSPTGRGETQYF.

The chain employs TRBV30 and TRBJ2-1, with D perhaps TRBD2 (5 bases). The V end lost 0 bases, the J end lost 6 bases, and 15 bases lay between the germline ends. The germline CDR1 and CDR2 sequences are GTSNPN and SVGIG (reference sequence). This CDR3 has 15 residues. The CDR3 region has the DNA TGTGCCTGGAGTGTACGAGGGCTCCTCAGCAATGAGCAGTTCTTC. Encoded protein: CAWSVRGLLSNEQFF.

The genes are TRBV9 and TRBJ2-1, with 7 positions matching TRBD2. Germline CDR1 reads SGDLS; CDR2 reads YYNGEE. The V gene end was trimmed by 0 bases and the J gene end by 10 bases; junction bases not matched to a gene: 4. The CDR3 runs 13 residues. The CDR3 DNA is TGTGCCAGCAGCGTAGCTACCGGGAGGGAGCAGTTCTTC. The encoded protein is CASSVATGREQFF.

The rearrangement links TRBV5-1 to TRBJ2-2; perhaps TRBD1 as D (6 bases). Germline assignment: CDR1 SGHRS and CDR2 YFSETQ. V lost 3 bases and J 2 bases, leaving 11 bases between the germline ends. This CDR3 region has 15 residues. The CDR3 sequence is CASSSRQVNTGELFF. DNA for the CDR3: TGCGCCAGCAGCTCCCGACAGGTCAACACCGGGGAGCTGTTTTTT.

The gene calls are TRBV25-1 and TRBJ2-7, with D perhaps TRBD1 (6 bases). Trimming took off 2 bases at V and 4 bases at J, with 15 bases between the two ends. The CDR3 consists of 15 residues. Germline CDR1 reads MGHDK; CDR2 reads SYGVNS. CDR3 residues: CASSETGIHRYEQYF. The CDR3 region has the DNA TGTGCCAGCAGTGAAACAGGGATCCACCGTTACGAGCAGTACTTC.

This chain links TRBV3-1 (or the pseudogene TRBV3-2) with TRBJ1-1, with a possible D match to TRBD1 (6 bases). Germline V gives CDR1 LGHDT, CDR2 YNNKEL (reference sequence). The V end was cut by 1 base, the J end by 0 bases, with 12 bases between. The CDR3 loop spans 16 amino acids. The CDR3 sequence is CASSQGGTRMNTEAFF. The DNA for the CDR3 is TGTGCCAGCAGCCAAGGGGGGACACGCATGAACACTGAAGCTTTCTTT.

V is TRBV9 and J is TRBJ1-3; a possible D gene is TRBD1 (5 bases). Germline V CDR1 and CDR2: SGDLS, YYNGEE. The V end was cut by 0 bases, the J end by 4 bases, with 8 bases between. CDR3 size: 14 residues. The CDR3 DNA follows: TGTGCCAGCAGCGTAGACCAGGGAGGAAACACCATATATTTT. Its protein is CASSVDQGGNTIYF.

This chain links TRBV4-1 with TRBJ1-5, with a possible D match to TRBD1 (5 bases). Germline loops: CDR1 MGHRA, CDR2 YSYEKL. The ends were cut back, 4 bases at V and 3 bases at J, with 16 bases in the middle. This CDR3 has 16 amino acids. CDR3 sequence (DNA): TGCGCCAGCAGCCCCCGGGCGGGGACGGACAATCAGCCCCAGCATTTT. Translated: CASSPRAGTDNQPQHF.

This chain links TRBV15 with TRBJ1-5; D ambiguous. CDR1 LNHNV and CDR2 YYDKDF come from the germline V gene (reference sequence). Between the trimmed V and J ends, which lost 1 base and 4 bases, there was a span of 2 bases. CDR3 length equals 12 residues. For the CDR3, the DNA is TGTGCCACCAGCAGAGCTAATCAGCCCCAGCATTTT. Protein: CATSRANQPQHF.

The chain couples TRBV14 to TRBJ2-1, with TRBD2 identical over 7 bases. The CDR3 sequence is 16 residues long. The germline V gene encodes CDR1 SGHDN and CDR2 FVKESK. With V trimmed by 1 base and J by 6 bases, 9 bases remained unmatched. CDR3 nucleotide sequence: TGTGCCAGCAGCCAAGGGAGGACTAGTTGGTCCAATGAGCAGTTCTTC. This translates into CASSQGRTSWSNEQFF.

The rearrangement uses TRBV12-3 or TRBV12-4 and TRBJ1-2; a possible D gene is TRBD1 (5 bases). The CDR3 extends over 13 amino acids. The germline V and J ends were trimmed by 6 bases and 4 bases, with 12 bases remaining between them. CDR3 DNA sequence: TGTGCCAGCAGCGTAGACAGCCGCTATGGCTACACCTTC. Translation: CASSVDSRYGYTF.